These T cell receptor beta chains were read from a single sample in a study of blood T cell repertoires in COVID-19. Profiling relied on immunoSEQ multiplex PCR, and the TCRdb table lists in-frame clones only, not all of them. Found here are approximately 18,000 clones, around 84% of them singletons; the top ten hold 15% to 20%. Input material: peripheral blood. These receptors came from a human donor with active COVID-19. The donor label of this sample is uncertain. Both conserved end residues are part of each CDR3. A D gene is named only where the DNA matches it firmly. Clone size is shown for a subset of rows, as once, few, many or a class of expanded clone.

V gene	clone size	D gene	CDR3 length	J gene	CDR3 DNA	CDR3 protein
TRBV15	.	TRBD1	16	TRBJ2-7	TGTGCCACCAGCAAGGTTGTGGACAGGGGGTCCTACGAGCAGTACTTC	CATSKVVDRGSYEQYF
TRBV7-3	few	.	15	TRBJ1-6	TGTGCCAGCAGCTTAACGGGTGGGAGGGATTCACCCCTCCACTTT	CASSLTGGRDSPLHF
TRBV11-2	.	.	14	TRBJ2-7	TGTGCCAGCAGCTCCTCCGGGAACCACAACGAGCAGTACTTC	CASSSSGNHNEQYF
TRBV5-1	.	.	14	TRBJ2-3	TGCGCCAGCAGTCTAACCCCCCCCACAGATACGCAGTATTTT	CASSLTPPTDTQYF
TRBV25-1	.	.	17	TRBJ2-3	TGTGCCAGCAGTGAAGGAGGAGGGCGGCGGGGCACAGATACGCAGTATTTT	CASSEGGGRRGTDTQYF
TRBV12-3/TRBV12-4	.	TRBD1	13	TRBJ2-7	TGTGCCAGCAGTGCACAGGGGGCAGGGGAGCAGTACTTC	CASSAQGAGEQYF
TRBV9	.	TRBD1	19	TRBJ2-2	TGTGCCAGCAGCGTAGACCCCCATATAAGGGGGCGCGGCACCGGGGAGCTGTTTTTT	CASSVDPHIRGRGTGELFF
TRBV12-3/TRBV12-4	.	.	13	TRBJ2-1	TGTGCCAGCAGTTCGAGCTCCTACAATGAGCAGTTCTTC	CASSSSSYNEQFF
TRBV7-3	.	TRBD1	15	TRBJ2-1	TGTGCCAGCAGCTCCGGACAGGGTTCCTACAATGAGCAGTTCTTC	CASSSGQGSYNEQFF
TRBV2	.	.	14	TRBJ2-5	TGTGCCACCATGTTCCAGGGGATCCAAGAGACCCAGTACTTC	CATMFQGIQETQYF
TRBV6-6	.	.	11	TRBJ2-1	TGTGCCAGCCTAATTGGCAATGAGCAGTTCTTC	CASLIGNEQFF
TRBV6-4	.	.	13	TRBJ1-6	TGTGCCAGCAGTGACAGGGGTGGTTCACCCCTCCACTTT	CASSDRGGSPLHF
TRBV11-3	.	TRBD1	15	TRBJ2-3	TGTGCCAGCAGCTTAGCAGGGGGACGGACAGATACGCAGTATTTT	CASSLAGGRTDTQYF
TRBV29-1	.	TRBD2	12	TRBJ2-7	TGCAGCGCCATGGGGGGGACCTACGAGCAGTACTTC	CSAMGGTYEQYF
TRBV3-1/TRBV3-2	.	TRBD1	15	TRBJ2-1	TGTGCCAGCAGCCAGGGGACAGGGACCTACAATGAGCAGTTCTTC	CASSQGTGTYNEQFF
TRBV4-3	.	TRBD2	14	TRBJ2-7	TGCGCCAGCAGCCAAGTAACGGGGGGTCACGAGCAGTACTTC	CASSQVTGGHEQYF
TRBV19	few	TRBD1	16	TRBJ1-5	TGTGCCAGTAGTACAGGGGGAGTGGTGAGCAATCAGCCCCAGCATTTT	CASSTGGVVSNQPQHF
TRBV13	.	TRBD1	15	TRBJ2-7	TGTGCCAGCAGCCTAAGACAGGGGAACTCCTACGAGCAGTACTTC	CASSLRQGNSYEQYF
TRBV6-2/TRBV6-3	.	.	14	TRBJ1-4	TGTGCCAGCAGCCCGCGGGGGAGAAGTGAAAAACTGTTTTTT	CASSPRGRSEKLFF
TRBV7-8	few	.	14	TRBJ2-7	TGTGCCAGCAGCTCACGTCTCGTAGCCTACGAGCAGTACTTC	CASSSRLVAYEQYF
TRBV6-2/TRBV6-3	.	.	12	TRBJ2-3	TGTGCCAGCAGTTTTTCAGGAGATACGCAGTATTTT	CASSFSGDTQYF
TRBV6-5	.	.	11	TRBJ2-1	TGTGCCAGCAGTCGAACATATGAGCAGTTCTTC	CASSRTYEQFF
TRBV4-2	.	TRBD1	15	TRBJ1-4	TGTGCCAGCAGCCAAGTACAGGGGACTAATGAAAAACTGTTTTTT	CASSQVQGTNEKLFF
TRBV5-5	.	TRBD1	14	TRBJ1-2	TGTGCCAGCAGCTCTATGACAGGGCCATTGGGCTACACCTTC	CASSSMTGPLGYTF
TRBV5-6	.	.	15	TRBJ1-2	TGTGCCAGCAGCTTGGGTGGCAGGGCGGCAGGGGGCTACACCTTC	CASSLGGRAAGGYTF
TRBV5-1	.	TRBD2	16	TRBJ2-3	TGCGCCAGCAGCTTGGGGGCTAGCGGAAGCACAGATACGCAGTATTTT	CASSLGASGSTDTQYF
TRBV6-1	once	.	15	TRBJ2-5	TGTGCCAGCAGTGAGGCGGGGACAGACCAAGAGACCCAGTACTTC	CASSEAGTDQETQYF
TRBV7-2	.	TRBD1	15	TRBJ2-4	TGTGCCAGCAGCTCCCGACAGGGATCGCGCGACATTCAGTACTTC	CASSSRQGSRDIQYF
TRBV6-6	.	TRBD1	16	TRBJ1-5	TGTGCCAGCAGTTCTCGGGACAGGGGGCAAAATCAGCCCCAGCATTTT	CASSSRDRGQNQPQHF
TRBV5-4	.	.	14	TRBJ1-4	TGTGCCAGCAGCTTGGAAGGGGGTGGGGAAAAACTGTTTTTT	CASSLEGGGEKLFF
TRBV7-9	few	.	14	TRBJ1-6	TGTGCCAGCAGCTTACAGGGGAATAATTCACCCCTCCACTTT	CASSLQGNNSPLHF
TRBV4-3	.	.	15	TRBJ2-2	TGCGCCAGCAGCCCGCAAATAGACAGCACCGGGGAGCTGTTTTTT	CASSPQIDSTGELFF
TRBV15	.	.	13	TRBJ1-1	TGTGCCACCAGTACAATGGGGGCAGTAAAAGCTTTCTTT	CATSTMGAVKAFF
TRBV27	.	TRBD1	16	TRBJ1-6	TGTGCCAGCAGTTTTTGGGGGACAGGGGGTAATTCACCCCTCCACTTT	CASSFWGTGGNSPLHF
TRBV9	.	TRBD1	16	TRBJ2-5	TGTGCCAGCAGCGTTGGGACAGGGGGTGGTCAAGAGACCCAGTACTTC	CASSVGTGGGQETQYF
TRBV24-1	.	TRBD1	14	TRBJ1-2	TGTGCCACCAGTGATGTGGACAGGGACGATGGCTACACCTTC	CATSDVDRDDGYTF
TRBV9	.	.	15	TRBJ2-1	TGTGCCAGCAGCGTAGGGGGAGGGGGCTACAATGAGCAGTTCTTC	CASSVGGGGYNEQFF
TRBV19	once	TRBD1	17	TRBJ1-5	TGTGCCAGTAGTACGTCCTCCGGGACAGCTTACAATCAGCCCCAGCATTTT	CASSTSSGTAYNQPQHF
TRBV7-2	once	.	13	TRBJ1-2	TGTGCCAGCAGCACGCAGGGGCTCCGGGGCTACACCTTC	CASSTQGLRGYTF
TRBV12-3/TRBV12-4	.	.	12	TRBJ1-5	TGTGCCAGCAAACGGGGATCGCAGCCCCAGCATTTT	CASKRGSQPQHF
TRBV5-1	.	TRBD1	17	TRBJ1-2	TGCGCCAGCAGCTTGGGGTCGACAGGGTTCAGTTTTTATGGCTACACCTTC	CASSLGSTGFSFYGYTF
TRBV30	.	TRBD1	18	TRBJ2-6	TGTGCCTGGGTACCGGGACAGCCCATCATCTCTGGGGCCAACGTCCTGACTTTC	CAWVPGQPIISGANVLTF
TRBV9	.	TRBD2	17	TRBJ2-3	TGTGCCAGCAGCCCTAGCGGGGGGGCCAAGAGCACAGATACGCAGTATTTT	CASSPSGGAKSTDTQYF
TRBV5-1	few	TRBD2	15	TRBJ2-1	TGCGCCAGCAGCCGGACTAGCGGGCCCGTCAATGAGCAGTTCTTC	CASSRTSGPVNEQFF
TRBV19	once	.	15	TRBJ1-5	TGTGCCAGTAGTTCAGGAGGGGTTTTGAATCAGCCCCAGCATTTT	CASSSGGVLNQPQHF
TRBV19	.	.	16	TRBJ1-6	TGTGCCAGTAGTTTTCAACAGGTTCTCTATAATTCACCCCTCCACTTT	CASSFQQVLYNSPLHF
TRBV3-1/TRBV3-2	.	.	14	TRBJ2-3	TGTGCCAGCAGCCAAGCGGGGGAAGCAGATACGCAGTATTTT	CASSQAGEADTQYF
TRBV9	.	.	18	TRBJ2-7	TGTGCCAGCAGCGTAGGGGACGCCGGGACATCGGGTTTCTACGAGCAGTACTTC	CASSVGDAGTSGFYEQYF
TRBV7-2	.	.	16	TRBJ2-5	TGTGCCAGCAGCGTAGGGGGGCGCCAATTTAAAGAGACCCAGTACTTC	CASSVGGRQFKETQYF
TRBV11-2	.	TRBD1	15	TRBJ2-1	TGTGCCAGCAGGCATTACCGGGACAGAAACAATGAGCAGTTCTTC	CASRHYRDRNNEQFF